The rows below give T cell receptor beta chains drawn from one sample of a study of blood T cell repertoires in COVID-19. Sequencing was performed with immunoSEQ multiplex PCR; in TCRdb, only in-frame clones are kept and a portion is missing. The sample lists 200,000 to 250,000 clones, 70% to 90% occurring once. The sample taken for sequencing was peripheral blood. The receptor set was obtained from a young man with COVID-19, enrolled during active disease. CDR3s leave out the opening cysteine and the closing phenylalanine or tryptophan. The D gene is left open where the match is weak.

v_gene	d_gene	j_gene	CDR3aa
TRBV7-3	.	TRBJ1-1	ASSSYREGNTEAF
TRBV10-3	.	TRBJ2-7	AISYSSIMSSYEQY
TRBV10-3	TRBD1	TRBJ2-7	AIRNGQGVYEQY
TRBV6-2/TRBV6-3	TRBD1	TRBJ2-3	ASSPFGTGRADTQY
TRBV5-1	TRBD1	TRBJ1-6	ASSTGTGSSPLH
TRBV18	.	TRBJ2-3	ASSPSGDSTQY
TRBV11-1	.	TRBJ1-1	ASSLQPGLSEAF
TRBV20-1	TRBD1	TRBJ2-3	SASVGQHTDTQY
TRBV4-2	TRBD2	TRBJ2-1	ASSQGTSGRDDVF
TRBV7-2	TRBD2	TRBJ2-2	ASSGRSGATGELF
TRBV11-3	TRBD2	TRBJ2-5	ASSFTGGPEETQY
TRBV6-5	.	TRBJ1-1	ASRPIPVNTEAF
TRBV24-1	.	TRBJ2-4	ATSDPRRLGENIQY
TRBV9	.	TRBJ1-4	ASSVTAGGGNEKLF
TRBV30	.	TRBJ1-3	AWSREGSSGNTIY
TRBV5-1	.	TRBJ2-1	ASSLAVLAINEQF
TRBV30	TRBD2	TRBJ2-1	AWGLAGINEQF
TRBV30	.	TRBJ1-2	AWSLQGIGYT
TRBV30	.	TRBJ1-1	AWAGGSRIEAF
TRBV19	.	TRBJ1-1	ASSSVAYTEAF
TRBV27	.	TRBJ1-5	ASSLFGDFNQPQH
TRBV5-1	TRBD1	TRBJ1-5	ASSIAGTGFQPQH
TRBV5-1	.	TRBJ1-6	ASSPDGGGDSPLH
TRBV5-1	TRBD2	TRBJ2-7	ASSGAGDNEQY
TRBV13	.	TRBJ2-1	ASSLESGSSYNEQF
TRBV6-4	.	TRBJ2-1	ASSDILPRPPYAYNEQF
TRBV5-5	.	TRBJ1-2	ASMEPGQPNYGYT
TRBV9	TRBD1	TRBJ1-1	ASSPGQGIEAF
TRBV30	.	TRBJ2-2	AWRGVTTGELF
TRBV5-1	TRBD2	TRBJ2-3	ASSLGSGGTDTQY
TRBV27	.	TRBJ2-7	ASSLTGREQY
TRBV9	.	TRBJ2-1	ASSVGPGGPFGEQF
TRBV19	TRBD2	TRBJ2-7	ASSTSGYEQY